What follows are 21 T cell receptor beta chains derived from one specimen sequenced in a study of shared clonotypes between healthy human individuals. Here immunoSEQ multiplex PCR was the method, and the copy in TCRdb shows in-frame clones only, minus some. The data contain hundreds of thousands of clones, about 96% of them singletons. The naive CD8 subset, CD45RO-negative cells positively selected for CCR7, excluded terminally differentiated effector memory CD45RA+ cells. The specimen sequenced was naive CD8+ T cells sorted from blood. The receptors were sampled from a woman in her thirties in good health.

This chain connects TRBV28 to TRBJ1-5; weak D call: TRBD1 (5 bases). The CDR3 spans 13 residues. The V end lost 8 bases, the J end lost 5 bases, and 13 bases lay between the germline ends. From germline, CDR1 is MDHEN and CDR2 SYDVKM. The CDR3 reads CASRLEGYQPQHF. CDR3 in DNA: TGTGCCAGCCGGTTGGAGGGGTATCAGCCCCAGCATTTT.

The CDR3 protein is CASRSGEQYF. CDR3 nucleotides: TGCGCCAGCCGATCCGGCGAGCAGTACTTC. This sequence joins TRBV23-1 and TRBJ2-7; no firm D call. TRBV23-1 qualifies as an ORF whose function is uncertain. The CDR3 has 10 amino acids. Trimming cost V 8 bases and J 6 bases, with 8 bases left between them.

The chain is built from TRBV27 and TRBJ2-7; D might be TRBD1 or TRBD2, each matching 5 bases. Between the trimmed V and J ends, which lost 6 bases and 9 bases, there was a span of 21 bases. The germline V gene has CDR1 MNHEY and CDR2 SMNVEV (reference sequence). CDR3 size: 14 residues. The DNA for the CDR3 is TGTGCCAGCAGCATGGGGACGGCCGGATTCAGGCAGTACTTC. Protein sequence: CASSMGTAGFRQYF.

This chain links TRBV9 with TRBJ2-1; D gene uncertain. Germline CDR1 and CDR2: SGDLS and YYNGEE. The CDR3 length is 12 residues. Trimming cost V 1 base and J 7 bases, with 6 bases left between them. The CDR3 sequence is CASSVPGNEQFF. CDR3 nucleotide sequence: TGTGCCAGCAGCGTACCCGGAAATGAGCAGTTCTTC.

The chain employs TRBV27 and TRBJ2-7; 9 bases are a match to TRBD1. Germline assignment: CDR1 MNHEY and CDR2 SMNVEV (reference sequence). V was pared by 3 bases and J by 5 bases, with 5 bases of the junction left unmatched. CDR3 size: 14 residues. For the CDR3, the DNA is TGTGCCAGCAGTTTGACAGGGGGAGAGGACGAGCAGTACTTC. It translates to CASSLTGGEDEQYF.

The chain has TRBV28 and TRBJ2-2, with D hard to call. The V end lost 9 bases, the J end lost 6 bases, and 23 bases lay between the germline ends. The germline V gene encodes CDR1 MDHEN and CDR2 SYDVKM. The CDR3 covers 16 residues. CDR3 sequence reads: CASLHRAPLRAGELFF. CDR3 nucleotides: TGTGCCAGTCTCCACCGGGCCCCTCTTAGAGCCGGGGAGCTGTTTTTT.

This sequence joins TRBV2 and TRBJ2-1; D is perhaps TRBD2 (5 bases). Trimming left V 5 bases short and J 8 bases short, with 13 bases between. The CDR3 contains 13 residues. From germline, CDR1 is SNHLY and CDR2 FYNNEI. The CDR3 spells CASSWTGRDEQFF. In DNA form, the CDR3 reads TGTGCCAGCAGTTGGACTGGTCGGGATGAGCAGTTCTTC.

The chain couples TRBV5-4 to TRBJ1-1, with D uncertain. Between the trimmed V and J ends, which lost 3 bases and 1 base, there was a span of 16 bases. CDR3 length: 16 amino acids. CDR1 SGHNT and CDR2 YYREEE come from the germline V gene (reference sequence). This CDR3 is CASSSDSLMENTEAFF. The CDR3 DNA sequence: TGTGCCAGCAGCTCGGACTCCTTAATGGAGAACACTGAAGCTTTCTTT.

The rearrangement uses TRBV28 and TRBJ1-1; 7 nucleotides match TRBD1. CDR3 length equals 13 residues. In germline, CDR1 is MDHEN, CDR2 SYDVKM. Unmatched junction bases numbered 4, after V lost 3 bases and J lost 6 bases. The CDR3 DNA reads TGTGCCAGCAGTTTTCGTACAGGGGCTGAAGCTTTCTTT. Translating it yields CASSFRTGAEAFF. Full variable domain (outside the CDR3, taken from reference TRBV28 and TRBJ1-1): DVKVTQSSRYLVKRTGEKVFLECVQDMDHENMFWYRQDPGLGLRLIYFSYDVKMKEKGDIPEGYSVSREKKERFSLILESASTNQTSMYLCASSFRTGAEAFFGQGTRLTVV.

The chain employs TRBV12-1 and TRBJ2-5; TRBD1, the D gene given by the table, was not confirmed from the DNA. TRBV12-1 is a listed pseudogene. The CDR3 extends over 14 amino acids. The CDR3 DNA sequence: TGTGCCAGCAGCTTTGCGCGAAGGGGGGAGACCCAGTACTTC. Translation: CASSFARRGETQYF.

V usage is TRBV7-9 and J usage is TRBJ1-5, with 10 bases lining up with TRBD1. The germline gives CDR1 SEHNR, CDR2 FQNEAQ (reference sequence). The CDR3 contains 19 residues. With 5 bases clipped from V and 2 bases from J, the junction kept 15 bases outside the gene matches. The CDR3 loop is CASSRHLGDRGFGNQPQHF. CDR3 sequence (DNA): TGTGCCAGCAGCCGCCACTTAGGGGACAGGGGATTCGGCAATCAGCCCCAGCATTTT.

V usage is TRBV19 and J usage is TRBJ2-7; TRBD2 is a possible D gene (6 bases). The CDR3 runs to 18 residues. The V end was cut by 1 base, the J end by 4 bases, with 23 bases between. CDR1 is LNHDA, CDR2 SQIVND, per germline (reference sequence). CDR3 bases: TGTGCCAGTAGTATAGTCGTCCTGGGGGACCGGGGGAGTTACGAGCAGTACTTC. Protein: CASSIVVLGDRGSYEQYF.

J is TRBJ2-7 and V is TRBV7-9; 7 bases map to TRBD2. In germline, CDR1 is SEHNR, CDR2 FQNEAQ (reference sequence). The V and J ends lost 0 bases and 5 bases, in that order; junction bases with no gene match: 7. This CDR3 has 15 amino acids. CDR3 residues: CASSLASRESHEQYF. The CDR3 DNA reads TGTGCCAGCAGCTTAGCGTCGCGGGAGTCCCACGAGCAGTACTTC.

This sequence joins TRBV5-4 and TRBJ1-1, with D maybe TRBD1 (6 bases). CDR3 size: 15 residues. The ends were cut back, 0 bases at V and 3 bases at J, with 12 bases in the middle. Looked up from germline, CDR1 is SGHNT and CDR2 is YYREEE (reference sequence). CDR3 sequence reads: CASSLAEGGDTEAFF. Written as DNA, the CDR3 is TGTGCCAGCAGCTTGGCGGAGGGGGGGGACACTGAAGCTTTCTTT.

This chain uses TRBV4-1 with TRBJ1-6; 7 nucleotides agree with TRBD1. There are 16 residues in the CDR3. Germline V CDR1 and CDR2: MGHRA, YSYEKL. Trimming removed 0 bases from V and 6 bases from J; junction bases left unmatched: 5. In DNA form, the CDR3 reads TGCGCCAGCAGCCAAGATTACAGGGGCGGTAATTCACCCCTCCACTTT. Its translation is CASSQDYRGGNSPLHF.

CDR3 amino acids: CASSLGRAGGYEQYF. The CDR3 nucleotides are TGTGCCAGCAGCTTAGGCCGCGCGGGAGGCTACGAGCAGTACTTC. The chain uses TRBV7-6 and TRBJ2-7; 8 bases are shared with TRBD2. Germline loops: CDR1 SGHVS, CDR2 FNYEAQ. The CDR3 is 15 residues long. J gave up 3 bases and V 1 base, and 5 bases lay outside the gene matches.

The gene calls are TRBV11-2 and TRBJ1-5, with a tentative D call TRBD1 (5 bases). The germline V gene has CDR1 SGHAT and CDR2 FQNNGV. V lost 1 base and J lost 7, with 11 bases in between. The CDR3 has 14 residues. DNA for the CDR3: TGTGCCAGCAGCTTAGGAGGGGATGGCCAGCCCCAGCATTTT. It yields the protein CASSLGGDGQPQHF.

The CDR3 DNA sequence: TGTGCCAGCAGTGGACAGGGGTCGGGGGCGTACGAGCAGTACTTC. Translating it yields CASSGQGSGAYEQYF. The chain employs TRBV25-1 and TRBJ2-7; 8 bases are a match to TRBD1. Looked up from germline, CDR1 is MGHDK and CDR2 is SYGVNS. The CDR3 runs to 15 residues. Trimming at V came to 4 bases and at J to 4 bases, leaving 9 bases not matched to a gene.

The CDR3 DNA follows: TGTGCCAGCAGCCTGACAGGGTCCGGGGAGCTGTTTTTT. This codes for CASSLTGSGELFF. This chain links TRBV9 with TRBJ2-2; TRBD1 agrees at 7 bases. The CDR3 is 13 residues long. Germline V lookup: CDR1 SGDLS, CDR2 YYNGEE. V lost 4 bases to trimming and J lost 6 bases; unmatched junction nucleotides: 3. The variable domain in full, with the rest retrieved from reference TRBV9 and TRBJ2-2, is DSGVTQTPKHLITATGQRVTLRCSPRSGDLSVYWYQQSLDQGLQFLIQYYNGEERAKGNILERFSAQQFPDLHSELNLSSLELGDSALYFCASSLTGSGELFFGEGSRLTVL.

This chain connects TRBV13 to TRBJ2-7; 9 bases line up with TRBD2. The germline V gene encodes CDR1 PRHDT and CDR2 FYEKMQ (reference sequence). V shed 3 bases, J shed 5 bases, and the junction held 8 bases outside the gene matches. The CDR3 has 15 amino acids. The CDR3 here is CASSFWGGRANEQYF. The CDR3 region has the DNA TGTGCCAGCAGCTTCTGGGGCGGGAGGGCCAACGAGCAGTACTTC.

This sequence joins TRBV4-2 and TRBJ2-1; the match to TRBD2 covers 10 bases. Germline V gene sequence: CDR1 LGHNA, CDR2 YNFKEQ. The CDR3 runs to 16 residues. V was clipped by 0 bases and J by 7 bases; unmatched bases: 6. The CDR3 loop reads CASSQEGSSGRNEQFF. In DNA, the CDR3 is TGTGCCAGCAGCCAAGAAGGGTCTAGCGGGAGAAATGAGCAGTTCTTC.